A selection of T cell receptor beta chains follows, all from one sample in a study of OX40 agonist ivuxolimab in advanced cancers. Repertoires were generated with immunoSEQ multiplex PCR, while TCRdb's copy carries only in-frame clones and drops some. The sample holds roughly 99,000 clones, 80% to 95% seen once. Source: CD4+ or CD8+ T cells sorted from blood, taken in a trial of the OX40 agonist ivuxolimab. The receptors were gathered from an adult with an advanced solid tumor such as melanoma, head and neck, liver or kidney cancer. CDR3s include the opening cysteine and the closing phenylalanine or tryptophan. D genes are given only for firm matches.

CDR3: CASSLAGSHGYTF
DNA: TGTGCCAGCAGCTTAGCAGGGAGCCATGGCTACACCTTC
J: TRBJ1-2
V: TRBV7-2
D: -

CDR3: CASSLSGQETQYF
DNA: TGTGCCAGCAGCTTAAGCGGGCAAGAGACCCAGTACTTC
J: TRBJ2-5
V: TRBV7-3
D: -

CDR3: CASGPRLAGSTGELFF
DNA: TGTGCCAGCGGCCCACGACTAGCGGGAAGCACCGGGGAGCTGTTTTTT
J: TRBJ2-2
V: TRBV7-3
D: TRBD2

CDR3: CASIGLGTGELFF
DNA: TGTGCCAGCATCGGATTGGGCACCGGGGAGCTGTTTTTT
J: TRBJ2-2
V: TRBV27
D: -

CDR3: CASSQGPNTEAFF
DNA: TGTGCCAGCAGCCAGGGGCCGAACACTGAAGCTTTCTTT
J: TRBJ1-1
V: TRBV7-6
D: -

CDR3: CATSSAYGSANEQFF
DNA: TGTGCCACCAGCAGTGCGTACGGGAGTGCAAATGAGCAGTTCTTC
J: TRBJ2-1
V: TRBV15
D: -

CDR3: CAGGPSTEQYF
DNA: TGTGCCGGCGGGCCTTCTACCGAGCAGTACTTC
J: TRBJ2-7
V: TRBV30
D: -

CDR3: CASSQNPGTGATEAFF
DNA: TGTGCCAGCTCACAAAACCCCGGGACAGGGGCCACTGAAGCTTTCTTT
J: TRBJ1-1
V: TRBV18
D: TRBD1

CDR3: CASSRTGGTEAFF
DNA: TGTGCCAGCAGTAGGACAGGGGGCACTGAAGCTTTCTTT
J: TRBJ1-1
V: TRBV13
D: TRBD1

CDR3: CASSLTKNPDTQYF
DNA: TGTGCCAGCAGCTTAACGAAGAATCCAGATACGCAGTATTTT
J: TRBJ2-3
V: TRBV7-3
D: -

CDR3: CASSFGGAGEFVGYTF
DNA: TGTGCCAGCAGTTTTGGGGGGGCTGGCGAATTTGTTGGCTACACCTTC
J: TRBJ1-2
V: TRBV28
D: -

CDR3: CASSLAGGGQGLYEQYF
DNA: TGTGCCAGCAGTTTAGCGGGAGGCGGACAGGGACTCTACGAGCAGTACTTC
J: TRBJ2-7
V: TRBV28
D: -

CDR3: CASSSGRRQYEQYF
DNA: TGTGCCAGCAGTTCCGGGCGTCGCCAGTACGAGCAGTACTTC
J: TRBJ2-7
V: TRBV27
D: -

CDR3: CASRSSYEQYF
DNA: TGTGCCAGCAGAAGCTCCTACGAGCAGTACTTC
J: TRBJ2-7
V: TRBV28
D: -